These 32 T cell receptor beta chains were all obtained from the same sample, sequenced in a study of tumor-infiltrating lymphocytes in primary liver carcinoma listed by TCRdb under 2017. The run used an Illumina HiSeq 2500. Using a constant-region primer and ProtoScript II reverse transcriptase, TCRbeta-specific cDNA was reverse-transcribed from 500 to 650 ng total RNA. Three nested multiplex PCR rounds, following a slightly modified ARM-PCR procedure, were used to build the TCRbeta libraries. Each of the first two PCR rounds ran for approximately 10 cycles using multiplex TRBV1-TRBV30 forward primers together with a Cbeta reverse primer. TCRdb cleaned the public reads at Q25 with fastp, built clones with MiXCR and kept in-frame beta chains. CDR3 protein sequences are deduplicated, and each keeps its most common genes and DNA. This sample gives 84,000 or so distinct CDR3 sequences in total; 72% of them show up just once. Clones ranked in the top ten supply less than 20% of the sample.

Without any cell sorting, total RNA and DNA were extracted together from roughly 21-30 mg of bulk tissue using the AllPrep DNA/RNA mini kit. Sequencing was performed on liver tumor tissue from sampling region 1. The sample's cell subset or site label, decoded: tumor region T1, superior pole. The receptor set was obtained from a man aged 35-49 years with primary liver carcinoma and hepatitis B virus infection.

This clonotype was counted many times. At one of its ends the junction is not consistent with the germline gene, which may arise from a read error. V is TRBV29-1 and J is TRBJ1-2; D is uncertain. The CDR3 spans 11 residues. Germline V gene data show CDR1 as SQVTM and CDR2 as ANQGSEA. The CDR3 DNA reads TGCAGCGTTGAAGATGGTCGTCCTCTGCACTTC. Translating it yields CSVEDGRPLHF.

Remarks on this clonotype: A much larger clone differs from this one at a single base, so this may be a read error. Because the CDR3 is missing its conserved closing phenylalanine or tryptophan, this is likely a read error. The rearrangement uses TRBV28 and TRBJ2-7, with 9 positions matching TRBD2. CDR1 is MDHEN and CDR2 is SYDVKM in the germline V gene. This CDR3 contains 15 residues. Trimming at V came to 6 bases and at J to 6 bases, leaving 12 bases not matched to a gene. In DNA, the CDR3 is TGTGCCAGCAGCGCCCCGGGACTAGCAGCCGGCGAGCAGTACTTA. It encodes CASSAPGLAAGEQYL.

The CDR3: CASSSPSLVRLLLYEQYF. DNA for the CDR3: TGCGCCAGCAGCTCCCCATCCCTGGTAAGGCTCCTTCTTTACGAGCAGTACTTC. The V gene is TRBV5-1, the J gene TRBJ2-7; no clear D gene. CDR1 and CDR2 from the germline V gene are SGHRS and YFSETQ. This CDR3 has 18 amino acids. Trimming left V 3 bases short and J 4 bases short, with 26 bases between. The whole variable domain, remainder taken from reference TRBV5-1 and TRBJ2-7, is KAGVTQTPRYLIKTRGQQVTLSCSPISGHRSVSWYQQTPGQGLQFLFEYFSETQRNKGNFPGRFSGRQFSNSRSEMNVSTLELGDSALYLCASSSPSLVRLLLYEQYFGPGTRLTVT.

Points on this clonotype: This CDR3 fails to terminate in the conserved phenylalanine or tryptophan, so it likely reflects a read error. The rearrangement links TRBV4-1 to TRBJ1-1, with TRBD1 identical over 7 bases. The J segment lost 5 bases and the V segment lost 2 bases, leaving 8 bases of the junction unmatched. The CDR3 loop spans 15 amino acids. Germline loops: CDR1 MGHRA, CDR2 YSYEKL. CDR3 sequence (DNA): TGCGCCAGCAGCCAACTCAGGGGGGGTGATACTGAAGCTTTCCTT. Amino acid sequence: CASSQLRGGDTEAFL.

This clonotype was counted a single time. A much larger clone differs by one base, so this may be a read error. This chain joins TRBV7-2 and TRBJ1-5; the D gene is possibly TRBD1 (5 bases). The germline V and J ends were trimmed by 2 bases and 7 bases, with 12 bases remaining between them. CDR1 and CDR2 (germline): SGHTA, FQGNSA. CDR3 length: 14 amino acids. In nucleotides, the CDR3 is TGTGCCAGCAGCTTATTCAGGGTTGAGCAGCCCCAGCATTTT. Its translation is CASSLFRVEQPQHF.

In the case of this clonotype: A clone one base away is much larger, so this may be a read error. This chain joins TRBV20-1 and TRBJ1-3; possible D gene TRBD1, 6 bases. Germline V gene data show CDR1 as DFQATT and CDR2 as SNEGSKA (reference sequence). V lost 5 bases, J lost 3 bases, and 14 bases lay in between. This CDR3 has 14 amino acids. CDR3 DNA sequence: TGCAGTGCTCCGAGGGGACACTTTGGAAACACCATATATTTT. Protein sequence: CSAPRGHFGNTIYF.

As to this clonotype: One end of the junction fails to match germline, which may point to a read error. The genes are TRBV11-2 and TRBJ1-2; TRBD1 might be the D (5 bases). Per the germline V gene, CDR1 is SGHAT and CDR2 is FQNNGV. The CDR3 is made up of 13 amino acids. The CDR3, as DNA: TGTGCCGGCAGCTTAGAGGGGAACTATGACTACATCTTC. Protein: CAGSLEGNYDYIF.

This clonotype was seen repeatedly, ten times or more. V is TRBV14 and J is TRBJ2-7; 9 positions match TRBD1. Unmatched junction bases numbered 6, after V lost 1 base and J lost 2 bases. From germline, CDR1 is SGHDN and CDR2 FVKESK. There are 16 residues in the CDR3. The CDR3: CASSQGSGTGTYEQYF. The DNA of the CDR3 is TGTGCCAGCAGCCAAGGATCCGGGACAGGGACCTACGAGCAGTACTTC. Full variable domain (outside the CDR3, taken from reference TRBV14 and TRBJ2-7): EAGVTQFPSHSVIEKGQTVTLRCDPISGHDNLYWYRRVMGKEIKFLLHFVKESKQDESGMPNNRFLAERTGGTYSTLKVQPAELEDSGVYFCASSQGSGTGTYEQYFGPGTRLTVT.

Details on this clonotype: No conserved phenylalanine or tryptophan is present at the end of the CDR3, so a read error is the likely explanation. This rearrangement joins TRBV6-2 or TRBV6-3 to TRBJ2-7; 8 bases line up with TRBD2. Germline V gives CDR1 MNHEY, CDR2 SVGEGT. The CDR3 runs to 14 residues. Losses at the gene ends were 5 bases for V and 7 bases for J; bases not matched to a gene: 10. The CDR3 loop is CASSPTSANSEQYL. The CDR3 DNA follows: TGTGCCAGCAGTCCGACTAGCGCGAATTCTGAGCAGTACTTA.

This clonotype appeared once. Relative to the germline gene, one junction end is altered; a read error may explain this. This sequence joins TRBV10-3 and TRBJ2-7, with D perhaps TRBD2 (5 bases). This CDR3 comprises 14 residues. CDR1 is ENHRY and CDR2 is SYGVKD in the germline V gene. The CDR3: CTISERASGDEQYF. As DNA, the CDR3 is TGTACCATTAGTGAGAGGGCAAGTGGTGACGAGCAGTACTTC.

Concerning this clonotype: One end of the junction is discordant with germline, which a read error may explain. The V and J genes are TRBV28 and TRBJ2-2, with D possibly TRBD2 on 6 matching bases. Germline V gene lookup returns CDR1 MDHEN and CDR2 SYDVKM. The CDR3 is made up of 14 amino acids. This CDR3 reads CASSCGAGTGDLFF. In nucleotides, the CDR3 is TGTGCCAGCAGTTGCGGGGCGGGCACCGGGGACCTGTTTTTT. Drawing the rest from reference TRBV28 and TRBJ2-2, the complete variable domain is DVKVTQSSRYLVKRTGEKVFLECVQDMDHENMFWYRQDPGLGLRLIYFSYDVKMKEKGDIPEGYSVSREKKERFSLILESASTNQTSMYLCASSCGAGTGDLFFGEGSRLTVL.

This clonotype was seen more than once but under ten times. Here the CDR3 omits its conserved ending phenylalanine or tryptophan, so a read error is the likely source. This chain connects TRBV20-1 to TRBJ2-5; no clear D gene. Between the trimmed V and J ends, which lost 6 bases and 4 bases, there was a span of 9 bases. Germline CDR1 is DFQATT and CDR2 is SNEGSKA (reference sequence). The CDR3 extends over 11 amino acids. The CDR3 nucleotides are TGCAGTGCAACAATACCAGAGACCCAGTACCTC. The encoded protein is CSATIPETQYL.

With respect to this clonotype: A read error may account for a junction end that differs from germline. The rearrangement joins TRBV7-2 to TRBJ2-7, with D possibly being TRBD2 (6 bases). The germline CDR1 and CDR2 sequences are SGHTA and FQGNSA. The CDR3 contains 14 residues. CDR3 loop: CASSLSGRPYERYF. CDR3 DNA sequence: TGTGCCAGCAGCTTAAGTGGGAGGCCCTACGAGCGGTACTTC.

The chain has TRBV6-5 and TRBJ2-7; D might be TRBD2 (7 bases). Trimming took off 2 bases at V and 7 bases at J, with 18 bases between the two ends. CDR1 is MNHEY, CDR2 SVGAGI, per germline. The CDR3 runs to 15 residues. The CDR3 DNA follows: TGTGCCAGCAGTTACATCCCAGGCGGGGGCAAAGAGCAGTACTTC. This translates into CASSYIPGGGKEQYF.

As concerns this clonotype: This may be a read error: a much more frequent sequence differs by one nucleotide. The V and J genes are TRBV5-1 and TRBJ2-7, with D unresolved. With 1 base removed from V and 5 bases from J, the gap between germline ends came to 7 bases. CDR3 length equals 12 residues. CDR1 and CDR2 (germline): SGHRS, YFSETQ. CDR3 coding DNA: TGCGCCAGCAGCTTGTCTAGAGACGAGCAGTACTTC. It encodes CASSLSRDEQYF.

To note about this clonotype: A junction boundary mismatches the germline segment, possibly from a read error. This chain links TRBV11-2 with TRBJ2-6; D possibly corresponds to TRBD2 (6 bases). The CDR3 runs 16 residues. CDR1 and CDR2 (germline): SGHAT, FQNNGV. The chain's CDR3 is CASSLSRGREVNVLTF. In DNA, the CDR3 is TGTGCCAGCAGCTTATCGCGGGGAAGAGAGGTCAACGTCCTGACATTC.

This clonotype has just one count. The gene calls are TRBV11-1 and TRBJ1-1, with unresolved D. Germline assignment: CDR1 SGHAT and CDR2 FQDESV (reference sequence). The CDR3 has 12 residues. V gave up 3 bases and J gave up 5 bases, with 7 bases separating them. The CDR3 spells CASSLVGTEAFF. Written as DNA, the CDR3 is TGTGCCAGCAGCTTGGTGGGGACTGAAGCTTTCTTT. The full variable domain, completed using reference TRBV11-1 and TRBJ1-1, is EAEVAQSPRYKITEKSQAVAFWCDPISGHATLYWYRQILGQGPELLVQFQDESVVDDSQLPKDRFSAERLKGVDSTLKIQPAELGDSAMYLCASSLVGTEAFFGQGTRLTVV.

Points on this clonotype: Sequence at one end of the junction differs from germline and may be a read error. The CDR3 sequence is CVSSTGGNEQFF. In DNA form, the CDR3 reads TGTGTCAGCAGTACGGGTGGGAATGAGCAGTTCTTC. The rearrangement links TRBV12-3 or TRBV12-4 to TRBJ2-1; D remains ambiguous. This CDR3 contains 12 residues.

A remark on this clonotype: In this CDR3 the conserved last residue, phenylalanine or tryptophan, is missing, so a read error is likely. This chain joins TRBV7-9 and TRBJ2-7; 9 bases are a match to TRBD2. Trimming cost V 5 bases and J 9 bases; bases outside gene matches: 8. Germline V gives CDR1 SEHNR, CDR2 FQNEAQ (reference sequence). The CDR3 has 13 amino acids. The CDR3 nucleotides are TGTGCCAGCAGCATAGGGACTAGCTCAGGGCAGTACTCC. Translated, it gives CASSIGTSSGQYS.

On this clonotype itself: The CDR3 does not close with the conserved phenylalanine or tryptophan, likely indicating a read error. This CDR3 reads CASRSRDSTHQETQYS. As DNA, the CDR3 is TGTGCCAGCAGATCCCGGGACTCGACTCACCAAGAGACCCAGTACTCC. The chain couples TRBV11-2 to TRBJ2-5; D might be TRBD2 (6 bases). The germline CDR1 and CDR2 sequences are SGHAT and FQNNGV. CDR3 size: 16 residues. V was cut by 6 bases and J by 0 bases, with 17 bases left in between.

Details on this clonotype: A read error is likely, as this CDR3 ends without the conserved phenylalanine or tryptophan. This rearrangement joins TRBV12-3 or TRBV12-4 to TRBJ1-2; D not certain. The CDR3 runs 13 residues. V was cut by 3 bases and J by 4 bases, with 9 bases left in between. CDR3 bases: TGTGCCAGCAGTTTCAGGAACAGCTATGGCTACACCTTG. Translation gives CASSFRNSYGYTL.

Note on this clonotype: An end of the junction does not agree with germline; a read error may underlie this. The V and J genes are TRBV7-3 and TRBJ2-3; 13 bases map to TRBD2. The CDR3 is 15 residues long. Germline loops: CDR1 SGHTA, CDR2 FQGTGA. CDR3 in DNA: TGTGTCAGCAGCTTAACTAGCGGGAGGGCAGATACGCAGTATTTT. The encoded protein is CVSSLTSGRADTQYF.

With regard to this clonotype: Compared with germline, one end of the junction differs, possibly owing to a read error. The chain has TRBV11-2 and TRBJ1-1; D unclear. This CDR3 spans 14 amino acids. Germline assignment: CDR1 SGHAT and CDR2 FQNNGV. The CDR3 region is CPSSTASSVTEAFF. The DNA for the CDR3 is TGTCCCAGCAGCACAGCCAGCTCCGTAACTGAAGCTTTCTTT.

On this clonotype: The junction does not match germline at one end; this may be a read error. The V call is TRBV6-1, the J call TRBJ2-3; D may correspond to TRBD1 or TRBD2 (5 bases each). The CDR3 totals 15 residues. The V gene's germline CDR1 is MNHNS and CDR2 SASEGT. The CDR3, as DNA: TGTGCCAGTAGTGATCGGGGCGCGAGCACAGATACGCAGTATTTT. Protein: CASSDRGASTDTQYF.

For this clonotype: This CDR3 fails to terminate in the conserved phenylalanine or tryptophan, so it likely reflects a read error. The chain recombines TRBV11-2 with TRBJ2-1, with 8 positions matching TRBD2. V shed 6 bases, J shed 4 bases, and the junction held 5 bases outside the gene matches. The germline V gene encodes CDR1 SGHAT and CDR2 FQNNGV. The CDR3 is 14 residues long. This chain's CDR3 is CASSSGGPYNEQFS. CDR3 in DNA: TGTGCCAGCAGTTCGGGAGGGCCGTACAATGAGCAGTTCTCC.

Turning to this clonotype: One junction end does not reproduce the germline sequence, and a read error may be involved. The genes are TRBV4-1 and TRBJ2-1; TRBD2 aligns across 10 bases. The CDR3 is 17 residues long. In germline, CDR1 is MGHRA, CDR2 YSYEKL. The DNA of the CDR3 is TGTGCCAGAAGCCAAGGGCCCACTAGCGGGGACTACAATGAGCAGTTCTTC. It encodes CARSQGPTSGDYNEQFF.

This clonotype was seen repeatedly, ten times or more. The chain joins TRBV28 to TRBJ2-7; D is undetermined. The germline V gene has CDR1 MDHEN and CDR2 SYDVKM. This CDR3 spans 14 amino acids. V was shortened by 6 bases and J by 3 bases, with 15 bases between the two germline ends. CDR3 coding DNA: TGTGCCAGCAGCTCGGTAATGACCCTCTACGAGCAGTACTTC. This sequence encodes CASSSVMTLYEQYF.

This clonotype appeared a few times. This may stem from a read error, because a much larger clone lies one nucleotide away. The chain has TRBV10-3 and TRBJ1-1, with 8 bases aligning to TRBD1. The CDR3 consists of 14 residues. After removal of 5 bases from V and 1 base from J, the junction contained 3 bases not matched to a gene. Germline V lookup: CDR1 ENHRY, CDR2 SYGVKD. The CDR3 is CAISHDRGNTEAFF. The CDR3 coding sequence is TGTGCCATCAGTCATGACAGGGGGAACACTGAAGCTTTCTTT.

V usage is TRBV2 and J usage is TRBJ2-7, with D possibly matching TRBD2 (5 bases). The CDR3 has 16 amino acids. The V gene's germline CDR1 is SNHLY and CDR2 FYNNEI. V lost 3 bases and J lost 4, with 19 bases in between. The CDR3 nucleotides read TGTGCCAGCAGTGAGGGTACTGGCGGGTTCTCTTACGAGCAGTACTTC. Encoded protein: CASSEGTGGFSYEQYF.

The chain links TRBV20-1 to TRBJ1-2; possibly TRBD1 for D (6 bases). Germline CDR1 is DFQATT and CDR2 is SNEGSKA (reference sequence). V dropped 2 bases and J dropped 6 bases, with 13 bases sitting between them. The CDR3 totals 13 residues. Here the CDR3 DNA reads TGCAGTGCTAGACAGGGGAGTAGGGATGGCTACACCTTC. It is translated as CSARQGSRDGYTF.

Concerning this clonotype itself: This may stem from a read error, because a much larger clone lies one nucleotide away. The chain joins TRBV28 to TRBJ2-7, with TRBD2 matching over 14 bases. Trimming cost V 6 bases and J 7 bases; bases outside gene matches: 8. Per the germline V gene, CDR1 is MDHEN and CDR2 is SYDVKM. The CDR3 loop spans 15 amino acids. CDR3 in amino acids: CASRTGTSGREEQYF. CDR3 nucleotides: TGTGCCAGCAGAACCGGGACTAGCGGGAGAGAGGAGCAGTACTTC.

In the case of this clonotype: A clone one base away is much larger, so this may be a read error. The chain joins TRBV20-1 to TRBJ2-1; the match to TRBD2 covers 12 bases. The CDR3 spans 13 residues. Germline CDR1 and CDR2: DFQATT and SNEGSKA (reference sequence). CDR3 loop: CSGGTSGYNEQLF. DNA for the CDR3: TGCAGTGGTGGGACTAGCGGGTACAATGAGCAGTTATTC.